The sequence of this T cell receptor (beta chain) was determined in a study of beta chain features in type 1 diabetes. The study's findings and limits: A moderate, significant TCRB CDR3 shortening appeared in type 1 diabetes across four CD4+ subsets.

As every portion of the isolated RNA was reverse transcribed, the sequencing read expressed TCRB transcripts. Only in-frame clones appear in the TCRdb table, and some are missing; sequencing was by immunoSEQ multiplex PCR. This table has some 290,000 clones, roughly 13% appearing once. V gave up 3 bases and J gave up 0 bases, with 15 bases separating them. Germline V lookup: CDR1 MDHEN, CDR2 SYDVKM. CDR3 length: 17 amino acids. To note about this clone: No antigen is known for it.

The sequencing sample was made of naive CD4+ T cells from blood. This chain joins TRBV28 and TRBJ2-4; tentatively, D is TRBD1 (6 bases). The sequence derives from a man aged 25-45 years with type 1 diabetes. The CDR3 bases are TGTGCCAGCAGTTTGGCAGGGGCGTCACTAGCCAAAAACATTCAGTACTTC. It yields the protein CASSLAGASLAKNIQYF.